These 16 T cell receptor beta chains share one sample of origin, sequenced in a study of beta chain features in type 1 diabetes. The authors reverse transcribed all of the isolated RNA, so sequencing captured expressed TCRB transcripts. Profiled with immunoSEQ multiplex PCR; TCRdb holds only in-frame clones, not every one. Of 810,000 or so clones in the sample, about a sixth were seen once. Sequencing input: naive CD4+ T cells from blood. The receptor set was obtained from a woman under 30 in good health.

As concerns this clone: Other DNA sequences in this specimen translate into the identical CDR3. The chain couples TRBV20-1 to TRBJ2-3, with D possibly being TRBD2 (6 bases). The CDR3 length is 10 residues. Per the germline V gene, CDR1 is DFQATT and CDR2 is SNEGSKA (reference sequence). The V and J ends lost 5 bases and 6 bases respectively, with 6 bases between them. The CDR3 DNA is TGCAGTGCTGGGAGGGATACGCAGTATTTT. Protein: CSAGRDTQYF.

This clone was counted a few times. The chain joins TRBV11-2 to TRBJ2-5; 9 bases are shared with TRBD1. This CDR3 is built from 17 residues. Losses at the gene ends were 5 bases for V and 5 bases for J; bases not matched to a gene: 15. CDR1 and CDR2 from the germline V gene are SGHAT and FQNNGV. CDR3 DNA sequence: TGTGCCAGCAGCCGCACTCCGGGACAGGGAGGACTGGAGACCCAGTACTTC. Residues: CASSRTPGQGGLETQYF.

This clone has a handful of counts. The V gene is TRBV15, the J gene TRBJ2-2; a weak D match, TRBD2 (5 bases). Germline values: CDR1 LNHNV, CDR2 YYDKDF (reference sequence). The CDR3 runs to 14 residues. Trimming removed 3 bases at V and 4 bases at J, with 9 bases between. CDR3 loop: CATSREASTGELFF. The DNA of the CDR3 is TGTGCCACCAGCAGGGAGGCATCCACCGGGGAGCTGTTTTTT.

V is TRBV28 and J is TRBJ1-4, with 8 nucleotides matching TRBD1. Germline-derived CDR1 and CDR2 are MDHEN and SYDVKM. The J segment lost 7 bases and the V segment lost 3 bases, leaving 4 bases of the junction unmatched. This CDR3 comprises 14 residues. The CDR3 region is CASSLPDRAEKLFF. DNA of the CDR3: TGTGCCAGCAGTTTGCCGGACAGGGCTGAAAAACTGTTTTTT.

Only a few counts were recorded for this clone. The chain combines TRBV11-3 with TRBJ2-1, with 8 bases aligning to TRBD1. The CDR3 length is 16 residues. V gave up 0 bases and J gave up 2 bases; unmatched junction bases: 3. Looked up from germline, CDR1 is SGHNT and CDR2 is YENEEA. The CDR3 nucleotides read TGTGCCAGCAGCTTAGATGGACAGGGCGCCTACAATGAGCAGTTCTTC. It codes for CASSLDGQGAYNEQFF.

This clone was observed a few times. This chain links TRBV2 with TRBJ1-5; D remains unclear. This CDR3 region has 12 residues. Germline values: CDR1 SNHLY, CDR2 FYNNEI. Trimming removed 5 bases at V and 7 bases at J, with 9 bases between. The CDR3 sequence is CASSRIPQPQHF. The CDR3 DNA reads TGTGCCAGCAGTAGGATCCCCCAGCCCCAGCATTTT.

In its sample, this clone was seen a few times. J is TRBJ1-1 and V is TRBV5-1, with TRBD1 matching 8 bases. This CDR3 contains 17 residues. The V gene's germline CDR1 is SGHRS and CDR2 YFSETQ. V lost 2 bases, J lost 1 base, and 10 bases stayed unmatched. CDR3 amino acids: CASSFRGRGVRNTEAFF. CDR3 bases: TGCGCCAGCAGCTTCAGGGGGCGAGGGGTTCGGAACACTGAAGCTTTCTTT.

This clone was counted a few times. The chain couples TRBV4-3 to TRBJ2-1, with 7 bases fitting TRBD2. Germline values: CDR1 LGHNA, CDR2 YSLEER. The CDR3 sequence is 17 residues long. Losses at the gene ends were 0 bases for V and 6 bases for J; bases not matched to a gene: 11. The chain's CDR3 is CASSQDLGASGPNEQFF. The CDR3 DNA reads as TGCGCCAGCAGCCAAGATCTCGGGGCTAGCGGACCCAATGAGCAGTTCTTC.

This clone occurred many times. Different DNA sequences within this sample yield the same CDR3. V usage is TRBV10-3 and J usage is TRBJ2-1; D ambiguous. V was pared by 6 bases and J by 3 bases, with 3 bases between. Germline CDR1 ENHRY, CDR2 SYGVKD. The CDR3 consists of 11 residues. CDR3 loop: CAIRGYNEQFF. The CDR3 region has the DNA TGTGCCATCAGGGGCTACAATGAGCAGTTCTTC.

This clone has a handful of counts. The chain combines TRBV28 with TRBJ2-7; 9 bases fit TRBD1. Germline-derived CDR1 and CDR2 are MDHEN and SYDVKM. The CDR3 length is 16 residues. V dropped 7 bases and J dropped 4; count of bases not matched to a gene: 14. The CDR3 sequence is CASIRTPGQGGYEQYF. The CDR3 DNA sequence: TGTGCCAGCATTAGAACTCCGGGACAGGGAGGGTACGAGCAGTACTTC.

This clone occurred a few times. The rearrangement uses TRBV7-3 and TRBJ2-1, with TRBD1 matching over 9 bases. Germline CDR1 and CDR2: SGHTA and FQGTGA. After removal of 5 bases from V and 9 bases from J, the junction contained 11 bases not matched to a gene. The length of the CDR3 is 15 residues. In nucleotides, the CDR3 is TGTGCCAGCAGCGCCCGGGACAGGGATTTCCGTGAGCAGTTCTTC. Protein sequence: CASSARDRDFREQFF.

This clone was seen a handful of times. This chain joins TRBV11-2 and TRBJ1-2; 7 bases are a match to TRBD1. The germline CDR1 and CDR2 sequences are SGHAT and FQNNGV. This CDR3 is 15 amino acids long. With 5 bases clipped from V and 2 bases from J, the junction kept 8 bases outside the gene matches. CDR3 nucleotide sequence: TGTGCCAGCAGCCCCCAGTTGACAGGGAACTATGGCTACACCTTC. Translated: CASSPQLTGNYGYTF.

This clone was observed a few times. The J gene is TRBJ2-5, the V gene TRBV18; TRBD2 matches 7 bases. This CDR3 spans 15 amino acids. Germline V gene sequence: CDR1 KGHSH, CDR2 LQKENI. The J segment lost 4 bases and the V segment lost 3 bases, leaving 8 bases of the junction unmatched. Here the CDR3 DNA reads TGTGCCAGCTCACCCACTCGCGGGAGTGGAGAGACCCAGTACTTC. Its translation is CASSPTRGSGETQYF.

This clone was detected only a few times. The chain is built from TRBV7-2 and TRBJ1-1; possibly TRBD1 for D (6 bases). The V end was cut by 0 bases, the J end by 8 bases, with 13 bases between. CDR1 and CDR2 from the germline V gene are SGHTA and FQGNSA. The CDR3 consists of 14 residues. The CDR3 sequence is CASSLATGYLEAFF. The CDR3 DNA follows: TGTGCCAGCAGCTTAGCGACAGGTTACCTCGAAGCTTTCTTT.

V usage is TRBV19 and J usage is TRBJ2-3, with 9 bases matching TRBD2. This CDR3 spans 21 amino acids. Germline-derived CDR1 and CDR2 are LNHDA and SQIVND (reference sequence). The junction had 25 bases not matched to a gene; V was cut back by 3 bases and J by 6 bases. The CDR3 DNA is TGTGCCAGTAGTATCGAAGAAGCTAGCGGGATGTTTTACGAGGTATCGGATACGCAGTATTTT. This translates into CASSIEEASGMFYEVSDTQYF. Together with reference TRBV19 and TRBJ2-3, the CDR3 gives the full variable domain: DGGITQSPKYLFRKEGQNVTLSCEQNLNHDAMYWYRQDPGQGLRLIYYSQIVNDFQKGDIAEGYSVSREKKESFPLTVTSAQKNPTAFYLCASSIEEASGMFYEVSDTQYFGPGTRLTVL.

The chain employs TRBV4-2 and TRBJ2-5; a possible D gene is TRBD2 (5 bases). Germline values: CDR1 LGHNA, CDR2 YNFKEQ. The ends were cut back, 4 bases at V and 5 bases at J, with 14 bases in the middle. The CDR3 consists of 14 residues. The CDR3 region has the DNA TGTGCCAGCAGCCCTAGGACTGGCCCCGAGACCCAGTACTTC. Its protein product is CASSPRTGPETQYF.